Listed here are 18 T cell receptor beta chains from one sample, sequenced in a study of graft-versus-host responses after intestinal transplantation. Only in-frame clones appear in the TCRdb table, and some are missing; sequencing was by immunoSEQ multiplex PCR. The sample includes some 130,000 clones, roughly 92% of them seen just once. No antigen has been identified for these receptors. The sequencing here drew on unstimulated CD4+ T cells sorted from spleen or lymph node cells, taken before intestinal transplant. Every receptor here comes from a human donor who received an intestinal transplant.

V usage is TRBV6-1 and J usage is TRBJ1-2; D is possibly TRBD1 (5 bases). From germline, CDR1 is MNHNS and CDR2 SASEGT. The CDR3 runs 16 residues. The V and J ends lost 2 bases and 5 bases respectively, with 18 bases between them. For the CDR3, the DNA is TGTGCCAGCAGTGAATCTCCCGGGCAGGGAGGATATGGCTACACCTTC. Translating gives CASSESPGQGGYGYTF.

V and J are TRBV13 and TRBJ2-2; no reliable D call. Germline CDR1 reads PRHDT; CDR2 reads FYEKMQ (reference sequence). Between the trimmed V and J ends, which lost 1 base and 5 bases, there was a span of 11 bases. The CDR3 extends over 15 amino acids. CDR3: CASSLDPGPTGELFF. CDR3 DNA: TGTGCCAGCAGCTTAGATCCAGGACCAACCGGGGAGCTGTTTTTT.

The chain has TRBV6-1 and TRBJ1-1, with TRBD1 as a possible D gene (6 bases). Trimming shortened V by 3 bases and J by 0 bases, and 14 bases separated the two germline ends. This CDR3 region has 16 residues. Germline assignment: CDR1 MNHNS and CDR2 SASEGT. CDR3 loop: CASSDPLGQLNTEAFF. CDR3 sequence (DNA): TGTGCCAGCAGTGATCCTTTAGGACAGTTGAACACTGAAGCTTTCTTT.

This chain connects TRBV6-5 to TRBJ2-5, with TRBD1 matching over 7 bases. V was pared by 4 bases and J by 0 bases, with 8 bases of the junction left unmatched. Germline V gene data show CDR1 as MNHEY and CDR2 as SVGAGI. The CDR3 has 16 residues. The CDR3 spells CASSSDVDRYQETQYF. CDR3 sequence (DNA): TGTGCCAGCAGTTCCGACGTGGACAGGTACCAAGAGACCCAGTACTTC.

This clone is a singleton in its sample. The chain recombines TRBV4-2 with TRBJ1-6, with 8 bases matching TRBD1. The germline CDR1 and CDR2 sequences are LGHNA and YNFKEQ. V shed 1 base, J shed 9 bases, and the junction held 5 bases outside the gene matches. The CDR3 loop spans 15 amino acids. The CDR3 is CASSQGAGGASPLHF. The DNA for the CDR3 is TGTGCCAGCAGCCAAGGGGCAGGGGGCGCTTCACCCCTCCACTTT.

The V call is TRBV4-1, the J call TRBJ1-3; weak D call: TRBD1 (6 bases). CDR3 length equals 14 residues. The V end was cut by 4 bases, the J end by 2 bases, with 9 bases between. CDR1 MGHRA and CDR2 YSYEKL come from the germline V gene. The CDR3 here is CASSPRQAGNTIYF. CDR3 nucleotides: TGCGCCAGCAGCCCTAGACAGGCTGGAAACACCATATATTTT.

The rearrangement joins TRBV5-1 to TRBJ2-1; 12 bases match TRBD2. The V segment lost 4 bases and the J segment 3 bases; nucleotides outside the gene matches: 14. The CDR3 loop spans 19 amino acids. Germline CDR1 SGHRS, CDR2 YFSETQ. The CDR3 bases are TGCGCCAGCAGCCCCGGACGGCTAGCGGGGGGGTTTCTCTACAATGAGCAGTTCTTC. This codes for CASSPGRLAGGFLYNEQFF.

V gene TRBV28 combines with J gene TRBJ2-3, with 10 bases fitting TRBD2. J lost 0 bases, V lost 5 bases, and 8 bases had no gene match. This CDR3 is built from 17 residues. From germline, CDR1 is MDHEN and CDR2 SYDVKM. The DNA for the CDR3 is TGTGCCAGCAGTGCCCGACTAGCGGGCCTTAGCACAGATACGCAGTATTTT. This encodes CASSARLAGLSTDTQYF.

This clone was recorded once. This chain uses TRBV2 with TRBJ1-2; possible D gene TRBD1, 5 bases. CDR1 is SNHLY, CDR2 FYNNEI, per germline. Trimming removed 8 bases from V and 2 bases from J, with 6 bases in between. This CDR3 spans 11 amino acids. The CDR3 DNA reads TGTGCCAGCTCAGGGAACTATGGCTACACCTTC. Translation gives CASSGNYGYTF.

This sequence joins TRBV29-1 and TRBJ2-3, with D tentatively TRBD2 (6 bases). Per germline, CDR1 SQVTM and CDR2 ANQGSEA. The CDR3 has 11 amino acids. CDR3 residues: CSVAATDTQYF. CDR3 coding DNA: TGCAGTGTAGCGGCCACAGATACGCAGTATTTT.

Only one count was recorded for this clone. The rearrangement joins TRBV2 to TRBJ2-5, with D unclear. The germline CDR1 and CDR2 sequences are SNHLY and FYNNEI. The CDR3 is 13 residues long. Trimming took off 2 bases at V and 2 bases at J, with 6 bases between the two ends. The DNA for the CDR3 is TGTGCCAGCAGTGAATGGGGTCAAGAGACCCAGTACTTC. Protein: CASSEWGQETQYF.

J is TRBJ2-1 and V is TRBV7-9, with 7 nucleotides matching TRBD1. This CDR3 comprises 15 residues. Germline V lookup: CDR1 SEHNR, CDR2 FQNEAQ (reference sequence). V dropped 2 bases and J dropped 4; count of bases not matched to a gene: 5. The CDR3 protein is CASSLTRGIYNEQFF. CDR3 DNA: TGTGCCAGCAGCTTAACCAGGGGGATTTACAATGAGCAGTTCTTC.

CDR3 coding DNA: TGTGCCTCCTCGGTTAACCAGGGAGATCAGCCCCAGCATTTT. Amino acid sequence: CASSVNQGDQPQHF. The chain links TRBV10-3 to TRBJ1-5, with D possibly TRBD1 on 5 matching bases. The CDR3 spans 14 residues. The V and J ends lost 11 bases and 5 bases respectively, with 19 bases between them. Germline assignment: CDR1 ENHRY and CDR2 SYGVKD.

As DNA, the CDR3 is TGTGCCTGGAGTCGCCTTTACGGCTCCTATAATTCACCCCTCCACTTT. Encoded protein: CAWSRLYGSYNSPLHF. This rearrangement joins TRBV30 to TRBJ1-6; D is undetermined. Germline V gives CDR1 GTSNPN, CDR2 SVGIG (reference sequence). CDR3 length: 16 amino acids. V was clipped by 2 bases and J by 0 bases, with 11 bases between them.

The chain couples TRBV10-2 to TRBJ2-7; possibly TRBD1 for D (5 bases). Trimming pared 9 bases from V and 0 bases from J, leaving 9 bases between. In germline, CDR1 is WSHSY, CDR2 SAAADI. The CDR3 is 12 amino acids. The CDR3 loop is CASRQSSYEQYF. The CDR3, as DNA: TGCGCCAGTAGACAGAGCTCCTACGAGCAGTACTTC.

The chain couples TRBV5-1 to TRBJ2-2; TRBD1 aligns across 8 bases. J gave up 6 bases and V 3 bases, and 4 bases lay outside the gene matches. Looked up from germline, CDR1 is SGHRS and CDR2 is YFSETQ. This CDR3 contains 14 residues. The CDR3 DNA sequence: TGCGCCAGCAGCTCGGCAGGGGGCTCCGGGGAGCTGTTTTTT. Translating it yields CASSSAGGSGELFF.

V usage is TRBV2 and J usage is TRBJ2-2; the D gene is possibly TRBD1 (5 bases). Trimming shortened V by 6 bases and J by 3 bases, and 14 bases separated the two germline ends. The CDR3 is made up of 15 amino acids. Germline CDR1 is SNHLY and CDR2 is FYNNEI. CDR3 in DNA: TGTGCCAGCAGATGGGCAGGGCCGGACACCGGGGAGCTGTTTTTT. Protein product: CASRWAGPDTGELFF.

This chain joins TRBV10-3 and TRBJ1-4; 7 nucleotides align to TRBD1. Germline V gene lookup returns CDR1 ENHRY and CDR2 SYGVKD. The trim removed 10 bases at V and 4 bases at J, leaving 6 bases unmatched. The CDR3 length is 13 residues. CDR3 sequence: CATGQDGNEKLFF. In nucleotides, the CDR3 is TGTGCCACCGGACAGGACGGTAATGAAAAACTGTTTTTT.